This passage covers 7 T cell receptor beta chains from one sample sequenced in a study of lymphopenia after photon versus proton radiotherapy (dated by TCRdb to 2018 to 2020). Receptor libraries were prepared by the immunoSEQ multiplex PCR assay. Drawn from immuneACCESS, this table holds only the in-frame rearrangements with V and J called that TCRdb kept. Clones are partly lost; checked studies trace under half to an unresolved V gene and leave the rest unexplained. For this sample there are roughly 30,000 clones; 87% appear just once. Jointly, the top ten make up 50% of the sample. Sequences were derived from peripheral blood, sampled from a patient treated with proton-based radiotherapy. The receptor source for this set is a woman in her fifties or sixties with cholangiocarcinoma. Some clones in this sample may be carry-over from other donors' samples.

The genes are TRBV30 and TRBJ1-4; TRBD1 agrees at 9 bases. V dropped 5 bases and J dropped 3; count of bases not matched to a gene: 1. The germline V gene has CDR1 GTSNPN and CDR2 SVGIG (reference sequence). The CDR3 has 13 residues. CDR3 DNA sequence: TGTGCCTGGGGGACAGGGTCTAATGAAAAACTGTTTTTT. It codes for CAWGTGSNEKLFF.

The J gene is TRBJ2-1, the V gene TRBV5-1; D might be TRBD2 (5 bases). Trimming shortened V by 0 bases and J by 7 bases, and 14 bases separated the two germline ends. Germline V gene data show CDR1 as SGHRS and CDR2 as YFSETQ. CDR3 length: 15 residues. The CDR3 protein is CASSLAWSSRNEQFF. DNA for the CDR3: TGCGCCAGCAGCTTGGCGTGGTCTAGCAGGAATGAGCAGTTCTTC.

This clone turned up a few times. This chain connects TRBV15 to TRBJ1-6; 8 bases are shared with TRBD1. Germline values: CDR1 LNHNV, CDR2 YYDKDF (reference sequence). The CDR3 contains 13 residues. After removal of 9 bases from V and 8 bases from J, the junction contained 6 bases not matched to a gene. CDR3 in DNA: TGTGCCACAAGGACAGGGACGGATTCACCCCTCCACTTT. Its translation is CATRTGTDSPLHF.

V usage is TRBV6-1 and J usage is TRBJ2-5; TRBD2 agrees at 12 bases. This CDR3 comprises 16 residues. The V and J ends lost 1 base and 4 bases, in that order; junction bases with no gene match: 4. Germline V lookup: CDR1 MNHNS, CDR2 SASEGT. The CDR3 coding sequence is TGTGCCAGCAGTGAAGGGCGGACTAGCGGGGTAGAGACCCAGTACTTC. This sequence encodes CASSEGRTSGVETQYF.

The rearrangement uses TRBV7-9 and TRBJ2-3; perhaps TRBD2 as D (5 bases). CDR3 length equals 14 residues. Looked up from germline, CDR1 is SEHNR and CDR2 is FQNEAQ (reference sequence). The V and J ends lost 6 bases and 2 bases respectively, with 12 bases between them. This chain's CDR3 is CASRDQRTTDTQYF. CDR3 DNA: TGTGCCAGCAGGGACCAGCGGACCACAGATACGCAGTATTTT.

The sample holds one count of this clone. This sequence joins TRBV6-1 and TRBJ2-2; D perhaps matches TRBD1 (6 bases). The CDR3 has 15 amino acids. V lost 7 bases to trimming and J lost 2 bases, with 14 bases between them. From germline, CDR1 is MNHNS and CDR2 SASEGT. This CDR3 is CASNSGTSNTGELFF. The CDR3 DNA sequence: TGTGCCAGCAACTCCGGGACATCCAACACCGGGGAGCTGTTTTTT.

This clone has only one observation. The rearrangement uses TRBV5-6 and TRBJ2-5; a possible D gene is TRBD1 (5 bases). Per the germline V gene, CDR1 is SGHDT and CDR2 is YYEEEE. The CDR3 totals 10 residues. Trimming stripped 7 bases from V and 7 bases from J, with 8 bases between. The CDR3 DNA is TGTGCCAGCCTTAGGGGGACCCAGTACTTC. It translates to CASLRGTQYF.